The 16 T cell receptor beta chains below come from one sample, sequenced in a study of cytomegalovirus exposure and HLA in healthy donors. Use of 60 Vbeta and 13 Jbeta primers characterized the PCR. Repertoires were generated with immunoSEQ multiplex PCR, while TCRdb's copy carries only in-frame clones and drops some. Among about 110,000 clones listed, around 85% were seen once. Sequenced: PBMCs. The receptors come from a man between 25 and 39 years old in good health and CMV-seropositive.

The chain joins TRBV6-6 to TRBJ2-1; 12 bases line up with TRBD2. J lost 5 bases, V lost 4 bases, and 3 bases had no gene match. This CDR3 contains 15 residues. Germline V gene lookup returns CDR1 MNHNY and CDR2 SVGAGI (reference sequence). CDR3 DNA sequence: TGTGCCAGCAGTTGGTCTAGCGGGGGGGACAATGAGCAGTTCTTC. This sequence encodes CASSWSSGGDNEQFF.

The gene calls are TRBV30 and TRBJ1-2; D remains unclear. Germline CDR1 is GTSNPN and CDR2 is SVGIG (reference sequence). The CDR3 sequence is 13 residues long. V was clipped by 0 bases and J by 8 bases, with 13 bases between them. Written as DNA, the CDR3 is TGTGCCTGGAGTGTACGATGGGGAGGGGGCTACACCTTC. It translates to CAWSVRWGGGYTF.

This clone was seen a few times. The rearrangement uses TRBV7-6 and TRBJ2-5; TRBD2 is a possible D gene (6 bases). V was pared by 5 bases and J by 5 bases, with 30 bases between. The germline V gene encodes CDR1 SGHVS and CDR2 FNYEAQ. CDR3 length equals 19 residues. CDR3 bases: TGTGCCAGCAGCACTCCCGGGAGCAGGGCACGAGACTACGGGGAGACCCAGTACTTC. It is translated as CASSTPGSRARDYGETQYF.

This chain joins TRBV6-1 and TRBJ1-3; D unclear. CDR1 MNHNS and CDR2 SASEGT come from the germline V gene. With 6 bases removed from V and 0 bases from J, the gap between germline ends came to 12 bases. This CDR3 spans 15 amino acids. The CDR3 DNA follows: TGTGCCAGCAGACCTTCGGTGTCCTCTGGAAACACCATATATTTT. Translation gives CASRPSVSSGNTIYF.

V gene TRBV18 combines with J gene TRBJ2-5, with a possible D match to TRBD2 (5 bases). The germline V and J ends were trimmed by 2 bases and 1 base, with 11 bases remaining between them. The CDR3 is 15 amino acids. CDR1 KGHSH and CDR2 LQKENI come from the germline V gene. DNA for the CDR3: TGTGCCAGCTCACCAAAGGAGGCAGTCCAAGAGACCCAGTACTTC. Encoded protein: CASSPKEAVQETQYF.

This clone was observed a few times. Other DNA sequences in this sample translate to the same CDR3. The gene calls are TRBV28 and TRBJ1-4; D perhaps matches TRBD1 (5 bases). CDR3 length equals 13 residues. V dropped 6 bases and J dropped 8 bases, with 13 bases sitting between them. Germline V gene data show CDR1 as MDHEN and CDR2 as SYDVKM. The CDR3 region has the DNA TGTGCCAGCAGATCGACAGTGTTCGAAAAACTGTTTTTT. This encodes CASRSTVFEKLFF.

The chain has TRBV6-5 and TRBJ1-2; 7 bases agree with TRBD1. The CDR3 has 15 residues. Germline CDR1 reads MNHEY; CDR2 reads SVGAGI. Trimming cost V 0 bases and J 0 bases; bases outside gene matches: 1. CDR3 loop: CASSYSGQSNYGYTF. The CDR3 DNA is TGTGCCAGCAGTTACTCGGGACAGTCTAACTATGGCTACACCTTC.

The chain carries TRBV5-4 and TRBJ1-5; D gene uncertain. Deletions cut 1 base from V and 0 bases from J, with 11 bases between. This CDR3 is built from 16 residues. The germline gives CDR1 SGHNT, CDR2 YYREEE (reference sequence). The CDR3 bases are TGTGCCAGCAGCTTGAGTGGGCGACATAGCAATCAGCCCCAGCATTTT. This codes for CASSLSGRHSNQPQHF.

The CDR3 region is CASSHTGTDGYTF. The CDR3 bases are TGCGCCAGCAGTCACACCGGGACAGACGGCTACACCTTC. The rearrangement uses TRBV4-1 and TRBJ1-2; 7 nucleotides line up with TRBD1. The CDR3 is made up of 13 amino acids. Germline loops: CDR1 MGHRA, CDR2 YSYEKL. The J segment lost 8 bases and the V segment lost 6 bases, leaving 9 bases of the junction unmatched.

This clone has only a few counts. The chain is built from TRBV25-1 and TRBJ1-6; no clear D. CDR1 is MGHDK and CDR2 is SYGVNS in the germline V gene. The CDR3 totals 14 residues. V was trimmed by 4 bases and J by 0 bases, leaving 4 bases between them. DNA of the CDR3: TGTGCCAGCAGTGTTAGCTCCTATAATTCACCCCTCCACTTT. This sequence encodes CASSVSSYNSPLHF.

This clone was observed once. This chain uses TRBV25-1 with TRBJ1-4; 9 positions agree with TRBD1. The J segment lost 0 bases and the V segment lost 4 bases, leaving 3 bases of the junction unmatched. CDR1 and CDR2 from the germline V gene are MGHDK and SYGVNS. The CDR3 spans 16 residues. In DNA form, the CDR3 reads TGTGCCAGCAGTGCACAGGGGGCCTCAACTAATGAAAAACTGTTTTTT. Translating it yields CASSAQGASTNEKLFF.

This chain uses TRBV5-6 with TRBJ2-3; 8 bases are a match to TRBD1. CDR1 is SGHDT and CDR2 is YYEEEE in the germline V gene. This CDR3 is 16 amino acids long. V lost 0 bases to trimming and J lost 3 bases; unmatched junction nucleotides: 6. DNA for the CDR3: TGTGCCAGCAGCTTGGATCGGACAGGGTTGACAGATACGCAGTATTTT. It yields the protein CASSLDRTGLTDTQYF. Using reference TRBV5-6 and TRBJ2-3 for the parts outside the CDR3, the full variable domain is DAGVTQSPTHLIKTRGQQVTLRCSPKSGHDTVSWYQQALGQGPQFIFQYYEEEERQRGNFPDRFSGHQFPNYSSELNVNALLLGDSALYLCASSLDRTGLTDTQYFGPGTRLTVL.

This clone was seen a handful of times. CDR3: CASSSTGEGFF. The CDR3, as DNA: TGTGCCAGCAGCTCGACAGGGGAGGGGTTCTTC. The genes are TRBV7-9 and TRBJ2-1; TRBD1 is a possible D gene (8 bases). Trimming removed 4 bases at V and 15 bases at J, with 13 bases between. The CDR3 consists of 11 residues. Germline assignment: CDR1 SEHNR and CDR2 FQNEAQ (reference sequence). Looking up the rest from reference TRBV7-9 and TRBJ2-1 gives the full variable domain: DTGVSQNPRHKITKRGQNVTFRCDPISEHNRLYWYRQTLGQGPEFLTYFQNEAQLEKSRLLSDRFSAERPKGSFSTLEIQRTEQGDSAMYLCASSSTGEGFFGPGTRLTVL.

This sequence joins TRBV13 and TRBJ1-2, with D possibly TRBD1 on 5 matching bases. CDR3 length: 12 amino acids. The V gene lost 0 bases and the J gene lost 14 bases, with 13 bases spanning the gap. Germline loops: CDR1 PRHDT, CDR2 FYEKMQ (reference sequence). The chain's CDR3 is CASSLGRARETF. The DNA of the CDR3 is TGTGCCAGCAGCTTAGGACGGGCCAGGGAAACCTTC.

This chain joins TRBV30 and TRBJ2-7, with D possibly being TRBD1 (7 bases). Germline V gives CDR1 GTSNPN, CDR2 SVGIG (reference sequence). CDR3 length: 16 amino acids. Trimming pared 4 bases from V and 3 bases from J, leaving 22 bases between. CDR3 sequence (DNA): TGTGCCTGGAAGGGGGAGGTGACAGGGACATTCTACGAGCAGTACTTC. Translating it yields CAWKGEVTGTFYEQYF.

Concerning this clone itself: Other DNA sequences from this sample encode an identical CDR3 as well. The CDR3 loop is CASSQDRGSYEQYF. The CDR3 DNA sequence: TGTGCCAGCAGCCAAGACAGGGGAAGCTACGAGCAGTACTTC. The chain uses TRBV4-2 and TRBJ2-7; possible D gene TRBD1, 6 bases. Germline V CDR1 and CDR2: LGHNA, YNFKEQ. The CDR3 is 14 amino acids. With 0 bases removed from V and 3 bases from J, the gap between germline ends came to 9 bases.